The 10 T cell receptor beta chains presented below share a single source sample, sequenced in a study of long-term antiretroviral therapy in people with HIV. The authors ran the immunoSEQ assay, v3.0, at survey level. Profiling relied on immunoSEQ multiplex PCR, and the TCRdb table lists in-frame clones only, not all of them. The profile shows about 20,000 clones, around 87% of them singletons. Specimen: unsorted PBMCs, collected roughly 2.7 years after starting antiretroviral therapy. The receptor set was obtained from a woman aged 50 to 60 with HIV.

The chain uses TRBV7-9 and TRBJ2-5, with a possible D match to TRBD2 (7 bases). Trimming removed 6 bases from V and 5 bases from J, with 16 bases in between. Per germline, CDR1 SEHNR and CDR2 FQNEAQ (reference sequence). This CDR3 has 14 residues. CDR3 loop: CASRSTGGVETQYF. CDR3 sequence (DNA): TGTGCCAGCAGGTCGACGGGGGGCGTGGAGACCCAGTACTTC.

The CDR3 nucleotides read TGCGCCAGCAGTGATAGCAGAATTGGGGAAGCTTTCTTT. Amino acids: CASSDSRIGEAFF. The chain links TRBV10-1 to TRBJ1-1; D not certain. The CDR3 is 13 amino acids. Looked up from germline, CDR1 is WNHNN and CDR2 is SYGVQD (reference sequence). V was shortened by 3 bases and J by 8 bases, with 13 bases between the two germline ends.

This chain joins TRBV29-1 and TRBJ2-5; 13 positions agree with TRBD2. From germline, CDR1 is SQVTM and CDR2 ANQGSEA. V was pared by 6 bases and J by 5 bases, with 9 bases of the junction left unmatched. This CDR3 is built from 15 residues. Here the CDR3 reads CSVDGLAGEQETQYF. Written as DNA, the CDR3 is TGCAGCGTAGATGGACTAGCGGGAGAGCAGGAGACCCAGTACTTC. The full variable domain, rest sourced from reference TRBV29-1 and TRBJ2-5, is SAVISQKPSRDICQRGTSLTIQCQVDSQVTMMFWYRQQPGQSLTLIATANQGSEATYESGFVIDKFPISRPNLTFSTLTVSNMSPEDSSIYLCSVDGLAGEQETQYFGPGTRLLVL.

The chain links TRBV4-1 to TRBJ2-7; no clear D gene. Per the germline V gene, CDR1 is MGHRA and CDR2 is YSYEKL. The CDR3 sequence is 14 residues long. V lost 0 bases and J 0 bases, leaving 6 bases between the germline ends. The CDR3 protein is CASSQDTSSYEQYF. CDR3 nucleotide sequence: TGCGCCAGCAGCCAAGATACCAGCTCCTACGAGCAGTACTTC.

The chain joins TRBV5-1 to TRBJ1-4, with 7 bases identical to TRBD1. This CDR3 spans 17 amino acids. V was clipped by 4 bases and J by 5 bases; unmatched bases: 14. CDR1 and CDR2 (germline): SGHRS, YFSETQ. CDR3 coding DNA: TGCGCCAGCAGCCTCTCTCCTCAGGGGACAGTCAATGAAAAACTGTTTTTT. Its protein product is CASSLSPQGTVNEKLFF.

The chain recombines TRBV10-3 with TRBJ2-7; D not certain. From germline, CDR1 is ENHRY and CDR2 SYGVKD. The germline V and J ends were trimmed by 2 bases and 3 bases, with 11 bases remaining between them. CDR3 length: 14 amino acids. The CDR3 nucleotides read TGTGCCATCAGTGAGGGGCTCGTCGACTACGAGCAGTACTTC. Protein product: CAISEGLVDYEQYF.

The gene calls are TRBV7-6 and TRBJ2-7; 14 bases line up with TRBD2. The CDR3 sequence is 18 residues long. Trimming at V came to 0 bases and at J to 3 bases, leaving 7 bases not matched to a gene. Germline V gives CDR1 SGHVS, CDR2 FNYEAQ. The DNA for the CDR3 is TGTGCCAGCAGCTTAGCCGGGACTAGCGGGAGTACCCTCTACGAGCAGTACTTC. Residues: CASSLAGTSGSTLYEQYF.

The gene calls are TRBV6-5 and TRBJ2-3; possibly TRBD2 for D (5 bases). The germline gives CDR1 MNHEY, CDR2 SVGAGI. The CDR3 runs 13 residues. V shed 1 base and J shed 8 bases, with 10 bases lying between them. The CDR3 DNA is TGTGCCAGCAGTTACTTCGACGGAGGTACGCAGTATTTT. Its translation: CASSYFDGGTQYF.

The chain uses TRBV28 and TRBJ2-5; 7 nucleotides agree with TRBD2. Germline V gives CDR1 MDHEN, CDR2 SYDVKM. The CDR3 contains 13 residues. Losses at the gene ends were 4 bases for V and 5 bases for J; bases not matched to a gene: 4. CDR3 amino acids: CASSWEGGETQYF. The CDR3 DNA follows: TGTGCCAGCAGTTGGGAGGGAGGGGAGACCCAGTACTTC.

The gene calls are TRBV28 and TRBJ2-5; D is perhaps TRBD2 (6 bases). V lost 6 bases, J lost 4 bases, and 6 bases lay in between. There are 11 residues in the CDR3. Germline V gene data show CDR1 as MDHEN and CDR2 as SYDVKM. This chain's CDR3 is CASRRGETQYF. CDR3 sequence (DNA): TGTGCCAGCAGGCGGGGAGAGACCCAGTACTTC.